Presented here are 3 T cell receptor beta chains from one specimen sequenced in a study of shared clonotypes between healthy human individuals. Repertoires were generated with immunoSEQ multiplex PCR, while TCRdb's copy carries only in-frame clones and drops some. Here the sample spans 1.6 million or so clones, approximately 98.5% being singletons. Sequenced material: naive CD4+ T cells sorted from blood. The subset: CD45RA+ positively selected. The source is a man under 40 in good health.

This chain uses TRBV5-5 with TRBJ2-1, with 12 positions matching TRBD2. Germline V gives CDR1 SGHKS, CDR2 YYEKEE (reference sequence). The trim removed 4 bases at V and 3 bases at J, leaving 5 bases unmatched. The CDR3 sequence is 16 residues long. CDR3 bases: TGTGCCAGCAGCATAGGACTAGCGGGAAACTACAATGAGCAGTTCTTC. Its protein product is CASSIGLAGNYNEQFF.

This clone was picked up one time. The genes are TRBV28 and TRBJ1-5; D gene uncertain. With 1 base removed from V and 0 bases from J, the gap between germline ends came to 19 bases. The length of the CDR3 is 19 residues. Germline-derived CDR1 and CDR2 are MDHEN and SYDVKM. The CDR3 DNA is TGTGCCAGCAGTTTATTGGCGGAGACCTTAAATAATAGCAATCAGCCCCAGCATTTT. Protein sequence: CASSLLAETLNNSNQPQHF.

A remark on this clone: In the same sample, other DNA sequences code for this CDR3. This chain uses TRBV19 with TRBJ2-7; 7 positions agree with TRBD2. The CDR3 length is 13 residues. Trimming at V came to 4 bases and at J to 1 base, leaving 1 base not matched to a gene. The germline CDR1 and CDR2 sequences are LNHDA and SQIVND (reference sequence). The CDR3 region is CASSRRGSYEQYF. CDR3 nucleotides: TGTGCCAGTAGTAGGCGGGGGTCCTACGAGCAGTACTTC.